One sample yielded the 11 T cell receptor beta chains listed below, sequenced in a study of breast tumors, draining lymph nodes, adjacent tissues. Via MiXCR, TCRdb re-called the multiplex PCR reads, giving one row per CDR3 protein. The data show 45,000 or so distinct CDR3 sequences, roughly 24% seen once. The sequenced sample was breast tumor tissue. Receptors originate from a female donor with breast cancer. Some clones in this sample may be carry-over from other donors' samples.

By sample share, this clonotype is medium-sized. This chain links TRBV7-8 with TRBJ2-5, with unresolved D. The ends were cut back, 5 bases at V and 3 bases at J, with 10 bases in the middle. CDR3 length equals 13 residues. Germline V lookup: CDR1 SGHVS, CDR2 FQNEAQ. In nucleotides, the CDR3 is TGTGCCAGCAGCGTGTGGGGAAAAGAGACCCAGTACTTC. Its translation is CASSVWGKETQYF.

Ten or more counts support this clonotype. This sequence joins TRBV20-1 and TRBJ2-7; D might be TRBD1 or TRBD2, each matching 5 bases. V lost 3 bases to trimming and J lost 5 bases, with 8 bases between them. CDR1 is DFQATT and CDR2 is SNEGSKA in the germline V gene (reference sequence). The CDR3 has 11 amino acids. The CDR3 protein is CSASPGHEQYF. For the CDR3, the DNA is TGCAGTGCTAGTCCGGGGCACGAGCAGTACTTC.

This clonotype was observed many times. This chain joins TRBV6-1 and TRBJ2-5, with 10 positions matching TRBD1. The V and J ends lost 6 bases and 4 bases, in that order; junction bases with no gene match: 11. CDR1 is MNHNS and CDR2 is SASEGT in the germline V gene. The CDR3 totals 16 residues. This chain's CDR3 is CASSANPTGGTETQYF. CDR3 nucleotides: TGTGCCAGCAGCGCCAACCCGACAGGGGGCACAGAGACCCAGTACTTC.

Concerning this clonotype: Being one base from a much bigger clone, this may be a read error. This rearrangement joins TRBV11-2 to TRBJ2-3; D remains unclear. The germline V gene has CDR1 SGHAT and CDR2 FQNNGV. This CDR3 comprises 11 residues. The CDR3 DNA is TGTGCCAGCAGCTCAGAAGATGCGCAGTATTTT. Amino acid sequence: CASSSEDAQYF.

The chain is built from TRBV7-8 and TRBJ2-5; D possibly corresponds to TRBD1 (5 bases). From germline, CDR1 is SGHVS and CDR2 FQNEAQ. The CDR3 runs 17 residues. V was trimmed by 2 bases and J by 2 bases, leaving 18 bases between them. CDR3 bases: TGTGCCAGCAGCTTATCCCACGACAGCCGATATCAAGAGACCCAGTACTTC. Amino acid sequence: CASSLSHDSRYQETQYF.

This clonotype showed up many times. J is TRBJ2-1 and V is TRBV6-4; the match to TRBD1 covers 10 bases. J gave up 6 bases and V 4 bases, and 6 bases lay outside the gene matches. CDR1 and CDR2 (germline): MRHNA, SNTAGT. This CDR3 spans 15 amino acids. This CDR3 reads CASSGDGQGGNEQFF. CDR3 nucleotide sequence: TGTGCCAGCAGTGGAGACGGACAGGGGGGCAATGAGCAGTTCTTC.

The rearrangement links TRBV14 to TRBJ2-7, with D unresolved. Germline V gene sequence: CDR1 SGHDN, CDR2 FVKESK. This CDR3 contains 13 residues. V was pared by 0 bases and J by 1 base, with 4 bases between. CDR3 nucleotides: TGTGCCAGCAGCCAAGATCGTTCCTACGAGCAGTACTTC. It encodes CASSQDRSYEQYF.

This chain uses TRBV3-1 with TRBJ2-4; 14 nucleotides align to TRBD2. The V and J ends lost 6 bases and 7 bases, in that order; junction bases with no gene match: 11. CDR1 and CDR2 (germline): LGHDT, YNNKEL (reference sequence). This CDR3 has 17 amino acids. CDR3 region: CASSLGLAGGLGNIQYF. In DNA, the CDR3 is TGTGCCAGCAGTCTTGGACTAGCGGGAGGCCTGGGTAACATTCAGTACTTC.

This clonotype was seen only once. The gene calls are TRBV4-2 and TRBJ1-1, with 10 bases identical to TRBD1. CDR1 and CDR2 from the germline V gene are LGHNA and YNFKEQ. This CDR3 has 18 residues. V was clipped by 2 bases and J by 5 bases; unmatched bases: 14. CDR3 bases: TGTGCCAGCAGCCAACCCGGTGGTGGGACAGGGGAGTTGACTGAAGCTTTCTTT. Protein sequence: CASSQPGGGTGELTEAFF.

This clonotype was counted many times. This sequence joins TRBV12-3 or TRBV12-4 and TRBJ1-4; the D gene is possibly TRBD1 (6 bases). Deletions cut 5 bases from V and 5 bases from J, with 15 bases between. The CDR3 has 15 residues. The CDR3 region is CASSIGTLRNEKLFF. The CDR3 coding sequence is TGTGCCAGCAGTATAGGGACACTTAGGAATGAAAAACTGTTTTTT.

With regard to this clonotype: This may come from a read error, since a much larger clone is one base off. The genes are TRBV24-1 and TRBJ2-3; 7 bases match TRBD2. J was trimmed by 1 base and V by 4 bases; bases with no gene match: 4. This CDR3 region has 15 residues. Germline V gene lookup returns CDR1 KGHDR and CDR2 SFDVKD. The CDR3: CATSDPREGTDTQYF. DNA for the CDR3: TGTGCCACCAGTGACCCCCGGGAGGGCACAGATACGCAGTATTTT.